Below, 14 T cell receptor beta chains from the same sample are listed, as sequenced in a study of T cell repertoires in cytomegalovirus infection. Antigens for these TCRs are unknown. TCRdb reprocessed the reads with MiXCR, giving one entry per CDR3 protein. The data show about 890,000 distinct CDR3 sequences, approximately 33% seen once. The specimen was cultured CD8+ T cells from PBMCs, collected from culture after CMV antigen stimulation. These receptor sequences come from a human donor in good health (CMV status not recorded). Some clones in this sample may be carry-over from other donors' samples.

The chain recombines TRBV4-1 with TRBJ2-1; maybe TRBD2 (5 bases). The germline CDR1 and CDR2 sequences are MGHRA and YSYEKL. V was cut by 3 bases and J by 10 bases, with 19 bases left in between. This CDR3 region has 15 residues. The DNA for the CDR3 is TGCGCCAGCAGCCAGGTCTCCGGAGCGCGGAGGGAGCAGTTCTTC. This encodes CASSQVSGARREQFF.

As concerns this clonotype: This could be a read error, since a much larger clone is one nucleotide away. This chain's CDR3 is CAINRDHNETLFF. The CDR3 DNA reads TGTGCCATCAATAGGGACCATAATGAAACACTGTTTTTT. The V gene is TRBV10-3, the J gene TRBJ1-4, with D possibly being TRBD1 (5 bases). Per the germline V gene, CDR1 is ENHRY and CDR2 is SYGVKD. The CDR3 is made up of 13 amino acids.

The genes are TRBV6-5 and TRBJ2-5; D is uncertain. This CDR3 region has 14 residues. Germline CDR1 MNHEY, CDR2 SVGAGI. The V end lost 1 base, the J end lost 1 base, and 7 bases lay between the germline ends. The CDR3 DNA reads TGTGCCAGCAGTTACTTTGGGCCCCAAGAGACCCAGTACTTC. Translated: CASSYFGPQETQYF.

This clonotype has a handful of counts. This chain links TRBV6-1 with TRBJ2-1; 9 nucleotides match TRBD1. This CDR3 is 15 amino acids long. The V gene end was trimmed by 0 bases and the J gene end by 8 bases; junction bases not matched to a gene: 5. Germline-derived CDR1 and CDR2 are MNHNS and SASEGT. CDR3 sequence: CASSEAGTGRDEQFF. The CDR3 coding sequence is TGTGCCAGCAGTGAAGCCGGGACAGGGCGGGATGAGCAGTTCTTC.

This clonotype was counted many times. The chain is built from TRBV28 and TRBJ2-7; the D gene is possibly TRBD1 (6 bases). With 5 bases removed from V and 2 bases from J, the gap between germline ends came to 13 bases. The germline V gene has CDR1 MDHEN and CDR2 SYDVKM. The CDR3 spans 14 residues. The CDR3 is CASSPTGTPYEQYV. Here the CDR3 DNA reads TGTGCCAGCAGTCCGACCGGGACACCCTACGAGCAGTACGTC.

The chain joins TRBV29-1 to TRBJ2-7; either TRBD1 or TRBD2 may fit D (5 bases each). Trimming took off 6 bases at V and 2 bases at J, with 14 bases between the two ends. Per germline, CDR1 SQVTM and CDR2 ANQGSEA. The CDR3 spans 13 residues. CDR3 in DNA: TGCAGCGTCCGTACGGGGCCTACCTACGAGCAGTACTTC. Its translation is CSVRTGPTYEQYF.

The chain joins TRBV19 to TRBJ1-5; D remains ambiguous. Trimming cost V 3 bases and J 9 bases, with 18 bases left between them. Per the germline V gene, CDR1 is LNHDA and CDR2 is SQIVND (reference sequence). The CDR3 runs to 15 residues. This CDR3 reads CASSIKHSTLRPQHF. Here the CDR3 DNA reads TGTGCCAGTAGTATCAAGCACAGTACCCTGAGGCCCCAGCATTTT.

There are a few counts of this clonotype. This chain uses TRBV4-1 with TRBJ2-2; D gene unclear. The CDR3 extends over 13 amino acids. The germline V gene encodes CDR1 MGHRA and CDR2 YSYEKL. V was trimmed by 4 bases and J by 0 bases, leaving 3 bases between them. The CDR3 DNA reads as TGCGCCAGCAGCCGGTCGAACACCGGGGAGCTGTTTTTT. This codes for CASSRSNTGELFF.

The CDR3 here is CASSVEILAGAGNTGELFF. As DNA, the CDR3 is TGTGCCAGCAGCGTAGAAATCCTAGCGGGGGCCGGGAACACCGGGGAGCTGTTTTTT. The gene calls are TRBV9 and TRBJ2-2; 10 nucleotides agree with TRBD2. The CDR3 spans 19 residues. The germline gives CDR1 SGDLS, CDR2 YYNGEE. V gave up 0 bases and J gave up 1 base; unmatched junction bases: 9. Filled out from reference TRBV9 and TRBJ2-2, the complete variable domain reads DSGVTQTPKHLITATGQRVTLRCSPRSGDLSVYWYQQSLDQGLQFLIQYYNGEERAKGNILERFSAQQFPDLHSELNLSSLELGDSALYFCASSVEILAGAGNTGELFFGEGSRLTVL.

The J gene is TRBJ2-5, the V gene TRBV7-6, with D maybe TRBD1 (6 bases). The CDR3 has 16 residues. V was trimmed by 2 bases and J by 0 bases, leaving 13 bases between them. Germline V gene data show CDR1 as SGHVS and CDR2 as FNYEAQ. CDR3 DNA sequence: TGTGCCAGCAGCTTAACCTACGGACAGAACCAAGAGACCCAGTACTTC. Translated, it gives CASSLTYGQNQETQYF. Full variable domain (missing parts from reference TRBV7-6 and TRBJ2-5): GAGVSQSPRYKVTKRGQDVALRCDPISGHVSLYWYRQALGQGPEFLTYFNYEAQQDKSGLPNDRFSAERPEGSISTLTIQRTEQRDSAMYRCASSLTYGQNQETQYFGPGTRLLVL.

This clonotype was recorded a few times. The CDR3 spells CASSYSGSFYEQFF. The CDR3, as DNA: TGTGCCAGCAGTTACTCCGGTAGTTTCTATGAGCAGTTCTTC. V and J are TRBV6-8 and TRBJ2-1; D not certain. This CDR3 is built from 14 residues. From germline, CDR1 is MNHGY and CDR2 SAAAGT. Trimming pared 0 bases from V and 8 bases from J, leaving 11 bases between.

This clonotype was recorded many times. V is TRBV11-1 and J is TRBJ1-1; D uncertain. With 2 bases removed from V and 1 base from J, the gap between germline ends came to 8 bases. Germline assignment: CDR1 SGHAT and CDR2 FQDESV (reference sequence). The CDR3 runs to 14 residues. This CDR3 reads CASSLKGRNTEAFF. For the CDR3, the DNA is TGTGCCAGCAGCTTAAAGGGAAGGAACACTGAAGCTTTCTTT.

This chain's CDR3 is CASSFDDRSNTEAFF. The CDR3 coding sequence is TGTGCCAGCAGCTTCGATGACAGGTCGAACACTGAAGCTTTCTTT. The gene calls are TRBV7-9 and TRBJ1-1, with D tentatively TRBD1 (6 bases). The CDR3 is 15 amino acids. Trimming took 3 bases from V and 1 from J, leaving 12 bases between them. Germline V gene data show CDR1 as SEHNR and CDR2 as FQNEAQ (reference sequence).

The chain recombines TRBV4-1 with TRBJ1-4, with D hard to call. The CDR3 consists of 11 residues. Trimming removed 5 bases at V and 10 bases at J, with 8 bases between. Germline CDR1 reads MGHRA; CDR2 reads YSYEKL. CDR3 residues: CASSGVGKLFF. The DNA for the CDR3 is TGCGCCAGCAGCGGAGTTGGAAAACTGTTTTTT.